Listed below are T cell receptor beta chains from one sample, sequenced in a study of blood T cell repertoires in COVID-19. Here immunoSEQ multiplex PCR was the method, and the copy in TCRdb shows in-frame clones only, minus some. The top ten clones hold about 5.9% of a sample with about 110,000 clones, approximately 69% of them seen once. What was sequenced was peripheral blood. The receptors shown here come from a man older than 75 with acute or convalescent COVID-19. The CDR3 runs from the conserved cysteine through the conserved F or W. A D gene is named only where the DNA matches it firmly. Size values are once, few and many counts, or a class for expanded clones, and some rows have none.

j_gene	abundance	v_gene	d_gene	CDR3nt	CDR3aa
TRBJ1-5	few	TRBV27	NA	TGTGCCAGCAGTTTATGGGGAGACAGGAATACCCAGCCCCAGCATTTT	CASSLWGDRNTQPQHF
TRBJ1-3	few	TRBV5-1	NA	TGCGCCAGCAGCTTGGGGGGGCGAGACACCATATATTTT	CASSLGGRDTIYF
TRBJ2-1	many	TRBV28	NA	TGTGCCAGCAGTTCGGCAGGAGGCTTCAATGAGCAGTTCTTC	CASSSAGGFNEQFF
TRBJ2-1	NA	TRBV5-5	NA	TGTGCCAGCGGCGGGGCGGGCTCCTACAATGAGCAGTTCTTC	CASGGAGSYNEQFF
TRBJ1-4	few	TRBV7-9	NA	TGTGCCAGCAGCTTATCCGTGAGTGAAAAACTGTTTTTT	CASSLSVSEKLFF
TRBJ2-1	NA	TRBV19	TRBD2	TGTGCCAGTAGTATCAGCAGCGGGAGGGCCCCTGAGCAGTTCTTC	CASSISSGRAPEQFF
TRBJ2-1	NA	TRBV27	TRBD2	TGTGCCAGCAGTTTATATGGACTAGCGGGAGTCATTTACAATGAGCAGTTCTTC	CASSLYGLAGVIYNEQFF
TRBJ1-2	few	TRBV28	NA	TGTGCCAGCAGTCCTGGCACAGGGCATTATGGCTACACCTTC	CASSPGTGHYGYTF
TRBJ1-2	once	TRBV2	NA	TGTGCCAGCAGTGAACTTGATCTAGTTTCGTTTTCCCTCTATGGCTACACCTTC	CASSELDLVSFSLYGYTF
TRBJ2-2	few	TRBV9	TRBD2	TGTGCCAGCAGCCGTAGTGCCCCGACCTATAGCGGGACCGGGGAGCTGTTTTTT	CASSRSAPTYSGTGELFF
TRBJ1-3	once	TRBV19	NA	TGTGCCAGTAGTAGCCGCGGAGGCCCTTCTGGAAACACCATATATTTT	CASSSRGGPSGNTIYF
TRBJ2-6	NA	TRBV19	NA	TGTGCCAGCCGACAGTCTGGGGCCAACGTCCTGACTTTC	CASRQSGANVLTF
TRBJ2-1	NA	TRBV7-2	NA	TGTGCCAGCAGCTTAGCGGGAGTGGCCTACAATGAGCAGTTCTTC	CASSLAGVAYNEQFF
TRBJ2-3	NA	TRBV27	TRBD2	TGTGCCAGCAGTGGGCTAGCGGTTAGCACAGATACGCAGTATTTT	CASSGLAVSTDTQYF
TRBJ1-3	few	TRBV7-8	NA	TGTGCCAGCAGCTTAGTAGTCCACAACCAGGGGCAGACCTCTGGAAACACCATATATTTT	CASSLVVHNQGQTSGNTIYF
TRBJ2-2	few	TRBV11-2	TRBD2	TGTGCCAGCAGCCGGTGGGCTAGCGGGATTCTCGGGGAGCTGTTTTTT	CASSRWASGILGELFF
TRBJ2-7	NA	TRBV27	NA	TGTGCCAGCAGAACGCAGGGGGGTCTACCGCAGTACTTC	CASRTQGGLPQYF
TRBJ1-6	NA	TRBV10-3	TRBD1	TGTGCCATCAGTGAGGGACAGGAGGGGAATTCACCCCTCCACTTT	CAISEGQEGNSPLHF
TRBJ2-7	few	TRBV29-1	TRBD1	TGCAGCGTTGCAGTACAGGGGGCCCCATACGAGCAGTACTTC	CSVAVQGAPYEQYF
TRBJ2-1	NA	TRBV24-1	TRBD2	TGTGCCACCAGTGACCCCGGGAGGGCCGGTTACAATGAGCAGTTCTTC	CATSDPGRAGYNEQFF
TRBJ2-4	NA	TRBV6-2/TRBV6-3	NA	TGTGCCAGCAGCCCAAACAGGTCTGGGGCCAAAAACATTCAGTACTTC	CASSPNRSGAKNIQYF
TRBJ2-1	few	TRBV27	NA	TGTGCCTCCTCAAGCAGGGGATCCTACAATGAGCAGTTCTTC	CASSSRGSYNEQFF
TRBJ2-1	NA	TRBV6-4	TRBD2	TGTGCCAGCAGCGCGACGGGACTAGCGGGAGTGAGAAATGAGCAGTTCTTC	CASSATGLAGVRNEQFF
TRBJ2-7	few	TRBV5-1	NA	TGCGCCAGCGGGTCGGGAAGGTTAGGCGAGCAGTACTTC	CASGSGRLGEQYF
TRBJ2-3	NA	TRBV10-2	NA	TGCGCCGTAGGAGGCGCAGATACGCAGTATTTT	CAVGGADTQYF
TRBJ2-5	NA	TRBV7-2	NA	TGTGCCAGCAGCTTAGCATCCGGGACTCAAGGGACCCAGTACTTC	CASSLASGTQGTQYF
TRBJ2-1	NA	TRBV29-1	NA	TGCAGCGTCGCTGTTGAGGAGCAGTTCTTC	CSVAVEEQFF
TRBJ2-2	once	TRBV14	NA	TGTGCCAGCAGCACGGGAATATACGGGGAGCTGTTTTTT	CASSTGIYGELFF
TRBJ1-1	few	TRBV18	TRBD1	TGTGCCAGCTCAACGACAGGGGGGTCTGAAGCTTTCTTT	CASSTTGGSEAFF
TRBJ2-7	NA	TRBV28	TRBD1	TGTGCCATTCAGGGGGTCGGCTACGAGCAGTACTTC	CAIQGVGYEQYF
TRBJ2-4	NA	TRBV15	TRBD2	TGTGCCACCAGCAGAGAGACTGAACTAGCGGGAGTGGGAAGAGCCAAAAACATTCAGTACTTC	CATSRETELAGVGRAKNIQYF
TRBJ1-5	NA	TRBV28	NA	TGTGCCAGCAGAGAGCACGCTAGCAATCAGCCCCAGCATTTT	CASREHASNQPQHF
TRBJ1-2	many	TRBV6-6	NA	TGTGCCAGCAGCTCCTCGGGGGGGGCTAACTATGGCTACACCTTC	CASSSSGGANYGYTF
TRBJ1-1	NA	TRBV28	NA	TGTGCCAGCAGGAATACAGGGAAACGCGGAGCTTTCTTT	CASRNTGKRGAFF
TRBJ2-2	NA	TRBV5-5	NA	TGTGCCAGCAGCCCGACAGGCCTCTGGGGCACCGGGGAGCTGTTTTTT	CASSPTGLWGTGELFF